This note documents a single T cell receptor beta chain sequence. Its antigen is undetermined. One entry per CDR3 protein, called by TCRdb with MiXCR from the PCR reads. Among some 20,000 distinct CDR3 sequences listed, roughly 62% were seen once. The data derive from a study of vaccination and CD4 T cells after COVID-19. Whole-study context: The post-COVID sampling time was a median roughly 100 days after diagnosis, ranging from 35 to 161.

Trimming took off 5 bases at V and 0 bases at J, with 17 bases between the two ends. Germline lookup yields CDR1 MDHEN and CDR2 SYDVKM. The CDR3 contains 17 residues. Study-wide results and caveats: There was no significant change from roughly 22 to 38 median reactive clonotypes.

The sequence was collected from a human donor who had recovered from COVID-19. This specimen was CD4+ T cells from blood, taken before SARS-CoV-2 vaccination. The J gene is TRBJ2-4, the V gene TRBV28; a possible D gene is TRBD2 (6 bases). Written as DNA, the CDR3 is TGTGCCAGCAGTCCCCTCGGGGCGGGGTTAGCCAAAAACATTCAGTACTTC. Its translation: CASSPLGAGLAKNIQYF.